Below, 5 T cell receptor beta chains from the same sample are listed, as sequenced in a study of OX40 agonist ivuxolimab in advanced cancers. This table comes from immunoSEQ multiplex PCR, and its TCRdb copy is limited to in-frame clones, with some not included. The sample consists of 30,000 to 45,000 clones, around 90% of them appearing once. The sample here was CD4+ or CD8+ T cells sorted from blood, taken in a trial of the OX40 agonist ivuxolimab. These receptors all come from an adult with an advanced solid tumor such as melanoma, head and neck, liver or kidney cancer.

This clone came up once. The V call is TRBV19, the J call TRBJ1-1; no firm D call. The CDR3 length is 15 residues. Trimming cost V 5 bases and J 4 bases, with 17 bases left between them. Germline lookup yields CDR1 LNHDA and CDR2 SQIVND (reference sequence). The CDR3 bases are TGTGCCAGTAGTCCTCGGGAGGGCGCGGGCACTGAAGCTTTCTTT. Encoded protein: CASSPREGAGTEAFF. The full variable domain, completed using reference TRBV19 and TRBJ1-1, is DGGITQSPKYLFRKEGQNVTLSCEQNLNHDAMYWYRQDPGQGLRLIYYSQIVNDFQKGDIAEGYSVSREKKESFPLTVTSAQKNPTAFYLCASSPREGAGTEAFFGQGTRLTVV.

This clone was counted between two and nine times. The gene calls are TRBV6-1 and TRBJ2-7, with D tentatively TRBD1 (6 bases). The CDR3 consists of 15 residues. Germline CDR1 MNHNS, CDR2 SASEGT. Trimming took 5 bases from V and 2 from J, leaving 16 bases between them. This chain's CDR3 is CASSQGQSGPYEQYF. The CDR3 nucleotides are TGTGCCAGCAGTCAAGGACAGAGCGGCCCCTACGAGCAGTACTTC.

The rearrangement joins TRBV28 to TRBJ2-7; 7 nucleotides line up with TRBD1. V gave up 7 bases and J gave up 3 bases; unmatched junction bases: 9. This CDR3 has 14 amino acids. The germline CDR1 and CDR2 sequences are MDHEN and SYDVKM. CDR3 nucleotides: TGTGCCAGCACCCTTGGGGGACAGAGCTACGAGCAGTACTTC. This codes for CASTLGGQSYEQYF.

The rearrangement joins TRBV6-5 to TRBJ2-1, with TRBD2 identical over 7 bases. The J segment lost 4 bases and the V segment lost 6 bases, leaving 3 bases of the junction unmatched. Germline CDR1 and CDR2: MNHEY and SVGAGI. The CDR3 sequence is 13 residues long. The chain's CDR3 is CASREAGYNEQFF. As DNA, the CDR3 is TGTGCCAGCAGGGAAGCGGGATACAATGAGCAGTTCTTC.

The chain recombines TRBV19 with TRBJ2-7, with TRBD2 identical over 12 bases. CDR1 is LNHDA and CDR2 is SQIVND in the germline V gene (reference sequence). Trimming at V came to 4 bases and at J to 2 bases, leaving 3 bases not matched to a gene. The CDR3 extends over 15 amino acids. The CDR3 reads CASSTTSGRTYEQYF. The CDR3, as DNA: TGTGCCAGTAGTACTACTAGCGGGAGGACCTACGAGCAGTACTTC.